What follows are 32 T cell receptor beta chains derived from one specimen sequenced in a study of response to subunit inactivated influenza vaccine. Via MiXCR, TCRdb re-called the RT-PCR reads, giving one row per CDR3 protein. The table has around 530,000 distinct CDR3 sequences, approximately 16% seen once. The sample in question was CD4+ T cells sorted from PBMCs, obtained approximately 25 months after vaccination. All receptors come from a man aged 50 to 69 who received an inactivated influenza vaccine.

This clonotype has only a few counts. The chain couples TRBV20-1 to TRBJ1-1; perhaps TRBD1 as D (5 bases). CDR1 and CDR2 from the germline V gene are DFQATT and SNEGSKA (reference sequence). V lost 5 bases and J 6 bases, leaving 13 bases between the germline ends. CDR3 length: 12 amino acids. DNA for the CDR3: TGCAGTGCTGGCCAGGGTGCGGCTGAAGCTTTCTTT. This translates into CSAGQGAAEAFF.

This clonotype has only a few counts. CDR3 residues: CASRPTGTTNEKLFF. The CDR3 DNA sequence: TGTGCCAGCAGACCTACAGGGACAACTAATGAAAAACTGTTTTTT. The chain has TRBV6-1 and TRBJ1-4; D is possibly TRBD1 (6 bases). The CDR3 is 15 residues long. The germline V gene encodes CDR1 MNHNS and CDR2 SASEGT. V was clipped by 6 bases and J by 0 bases, with 11 bases between them.

In its sample, this clonotype was seen a few times. The CDR3 reads CASSLLGRRYEKLFF. Written as DNA, the CDR3 is TGTGCCAGCAGCTTATTGGGACGACGGTATGAAAAACTGTTTTTT. The chain joins TRBV11-2 to TRBJ1-4, with TRBD1 as a possible D gene (5 bases). From germline, CDR1 is SGHAT and CDR2 FQNNGV. This CDR3 comprises 15 residues. V gave up 2 bases and J gave up 6 bases, with 13 bases separating them.

This clonotype was observed a handful of times. The chain recombines TRBV5-1 with TRBJ2-1; D gene ambiguous. Germline loops: CDR1 SGHRS, CDR2 YFSETQ. This CDR3 is 13 amino acids long. V was trimmed by 4 bases and J by 3 bases, leaving 8 bases between them. The CDR3 bases are TGCGCCAGCAGCCCCGACGGCTACAATGAGCAGTTCTTC. As protein: CASSPDGYNEQFF.

This clonotype was detected ten times or more. The chain couples TRBV5-1 to TRBJ2-1, with 11 positions matching TRBD2. V dropped 5 bases and J dropped 4; count of bases not matched to a gene: 8. Germline V CDR1 and CDR2: SGHRS, YFSETQ. This CDR3 comprises 16 residues. The CDR3 DNA sequence: TGCGCCAGCAGAGTGTACGGGACTAGCGGTTACAATGAGCAGTTCTTC. It yields the protein CASRVYGTSGYNEQFF.

This clonotype has just a few counts. V gene TRBV19 combines with J gene TRBJ2-4; D gene uncertain. This CDR3 region has 14 residues. V lost 3 bases and J 3 bases, leaving 9 bases between the germline ends. The germline V gene encodes CDR1 LNHDA and CDR2 SQIVND (reference sequence). CDR3 residues: CASSISPSKNIQYF. CDR3 in DNA: TGTGCCAGTAGTATCTCCCCCAGCAAAAACATTCAGTACTTC. The complete variable domain, with remaining parts taken from reference TRBV19 and TRBJ2-4, reads DGGITQSPKYLFRKEGQNVTLSCEQNLNHDAMYWYRQDPGQGLRLIYYSQIVNDFQKGDIAEGYSVSREKKESFPLTVTSAQKNPTAFYLCASSISPSKNIQYFGAGTRLSVL.

This clonotype was detected ten times or more. This sequence joins TRBV6-5 and TRBJ2-7, with D unclear. V lost 0 bases to trimming and J lost 3 bases, with 21 bases between them. The CDR3 loop spans 18 amino acids. In germline, CDR1 is MNHEY, CDR2 SVGAGI. The CDR3 DNA is TGTGCCAGCAGTTACTCGTCCTATAGCCCCAGCCCGATCTACGAGCAGTACTTC. Its translation: CASSYSSYSPSPIYEQYF.

The chain carries TRBV12-3 or TRBV12-4 and TRBJ1-4; D not resolved. V lost 6 bases and J lost 8, with 13 bases in between. This CDR3 has 13 residues. The CDR3 DNA reads TGTGCCAGCAGGACTGCCGGTGGAGAAAAACTGTTTTTT. As protein: CASRTAGGEKLFF.

The chain carries TRBV4-1 and TRBJ1-1, with a weak D call TRBD1 (5 bases). Germline CDR1 is MGHRA and CDR2 is YSYEKL. The CDR3 sequence is 14 residues long. V was shortened by 8 bases and J by 3 bases, with 16 bases between the two germline ends. Here the CDR3 reads CASRSGGEDTEAFF. Written as DNA, the CDR3 is TGCGCCAGCCGATCGGGGGGTGAGGACACTGAAGCTTTCTTT.

The chain combines TRBV5-1 with TRBJ2-2, with D possibly being TRBD1 or TRBD2 (5 bases each). This CDR3 has 11 amino acids. The V and J ends lost 9 bases and 6 bases respectively, with 9 bases between them. Germline CDR1 SGHRS, CDR2 YFSETQ. CDR3 sequence (DNA): TGCGCCACCGGGGACCCCGGGGAGCTGTTTTTT. This sequence encodes CATGDPGELFF. Looking up the rest from reference TRBV5-1 and TRBJ2-2 gives the full variable domain: KAGVTQTPRYLIKTRGQQVTLSCSPISGHRSVSWYQQTPGQGLQFLFEYFSETQRNKGNFPGRFSGRQFSNSRSEMNVSTLELGDSALYLCATGDPGELFFGEGSRLTVL.

V gene TRBV7-8 combines with J gene TRBJ1-5, with a tentative D call TRBD1 (5 bases). The length of the CDR3 is 14 residues. The germline V gene has CDR1 SGHVS and CDR2 FQNEAQ. The V end was cut by 1 base, the J end by 6 bases, with 10 bases between. CDR3: CASSLGQQGQPQHF. DNA of the CDR3: TGTGCCAGCAGCTTAGGACAGCAGGGTCAGCCCCAGCATTTT.

This clonotype came up a few times. The V gene is TRBV7-2, the J gene TRBJ1-5; D possibly corresponds to TRBD1 (6 bases). The germline CDR1 and CDR2 sequences are SGHTA and FQGNSA. This CDR3 has 15 residues. V lost 3 bases, J lost 1 base, and 10 bases lay in between. The CDR3 protein is CASSLVQGSNQPQHF. The CDR3, as DNA: TGTGCCAGCAGCTTGGTGCAGGGGAGCAATCAGCCCCAGCATTTT.

V gene TRBV2 combines with J gene TRBJ2-7; TRBD2 is a possible D gene (6 bases). Trimming took off 5 bases at V and 0 bases at J, with 14 bases between the two ends. This CDR3 contains 15 residues. Germline V gene lookup returns CDR1 SNHLY and CDR2 FYNNEI. The CDR3, as DNA: TGTGCCAGCAGTTCTGAAGCGGGTTCCTCCTACGAGCAGTACTTC. Translating gives CASSSEAGSSYEQYF.

This clonotype was picked up a small number of times. V gene TRBV10-3 combines with J gene TRBJ2-2; D is unclear. V was trimmed by 3 bases and J by 1 base, leaving 3 bases between them. The CDR3 covers 13 residues. The germline V gene encodes CDR1 ENHRY and CDR2 SYGVKD. CDR3 in amino acids: CAISDQNTGELFF. The CDR3 DNA follows: TGTGCCATCAGTGATCAGAACACCGGGGAGCTGTTTTTT.

Only a few counts were recorded for this clonotype. This chain uses TRBV7-2 with TRBJ1-4; D ambiguous. The CDR3 is made up of 15 amino acids. Trimming took 5 bases from V and 7 from J, leaving 17 bases between them. Germline loops: CDR1 SGHTA, CDR2 FQGNSA. In DNA form, the CDR3 reads TGTGCCAGCAGCCAAATGATTGGGAGGGCTGAAAAACTGTTTTTT. Amino acids: CASSQMIGRAEKLFF. The full variable domain, completed using reference TRBV7-2 and TRBJ1-4, is GAGVSQSPSNKVTEKGKDVELRCDPISGHTALYWYRQSLGQGLEFLIYFQGNSAPDKSGLPSDRFSAERTGGSVSTLTIQRTQQEDSAVYLCASSQMIGRAEKLFFGSGTQLSVL.

This chain joins TRBV18 and TRBJ2-1; 8 bases fit TRBD2. The junction had 9 bases not matched to a gene; V was cut back by 2 bases and J by 6 bases. CDR1 and CDR2 from the germline V gene are KGHSH and LQKENI. The CDR3 covers 16 residues. The CDR3 loop is CASSPTVSGSGNEQFF. The CDR3 bases are TGTGCCAGCTCACCAACTGTCAGCGGGAGCGGCAATGAGCAGTTCTTC.

Only a few counts were recorded for this clonotype. V and J are TRBV5-6 and TRBJ1-4, with TRBD1 identical over 7 bases. The germline V gene encodes CDR1 SGHDT and CDR2 YYEEEE. Trimming at V came to 2 bases and at J to 4 bases, leaving 5 bases not matched to a gene. This CDR3 region has 15 residues. In DNA, the CDR3 is TGTGCCAGCAGCTTCAGGACAGGTCTTAATGAAAAACTGTTTTTT. Translation gives CASSFRTGLNEKLFF.

The V call is TRBV3-1, the J call TRBJ2-1; 7 bases are a match to TRBD2. This CDR3 is built from 16 residues. Germline V lookup: CDR1 LGHDT, CDR2 YNNKEL (reference sequence). V lost 1 base to trimming and J lost 0 bases; unmatched junction nucleotides: 3. DNA for the CDR3: TGTGCCAGCAGCCAAGGTGGCGGGAGCTCCTACAATGAGCAGTTCTTC. It is translated as CASSQGGGSSYNEQFF.

The rearrangement joins TRBV13 to TRBJ1-2; D call uncertain. The CDR3 runs 13 residues. From germline, CDR1 is PRHDT and CDR2 FYEKMQ (reference sequence). Trimming cost V 7 bases and J 8 bases, with 17 bases left between them. CDR3 sequence: CASTENGSGGYTF. In DNA form, the CDR3 reads TGTGCCAGCACGGAGAACGGGTCCGGGGGCTACACCTTC. Based on the CDR3 plus reference TRBV13 and TRBJ1-2, the full variable domain is AAGVIQSPRHLIKEKRETATLKCYPIPRHDTVYWYQQGPGQDPQFLISFYEKMQSDKGSIPDRFSAQQFSDYHSELNMSSLELGDSALYFCASTENGSGGYTFGSGTRLTVV.

This clonotype occurred a few times. The chain is built from TRBV5-1 and TRBJ1-1; D is unresolved. CDR3 length equals 12 residues. Trimming removed 0 bases from V and 8 bases from J, with 8 bases in between. Germline CDR1 SGHRS, CDR2 YFSETQ. The CDR3 nucleotides read TGCGCCAGCAGCTTGGCGACCGCCGAAGCTTTCTTT. As protein: CASSLATAEAFF.

The chain couples TRBV20-1 to TRBJ2-3; 7 bases agree with TRBD1. Trimming cost V 1 base and J 3 bases; bases outside gene matches: 4. This CDR3 is 14 amino acids long. Germline CDR1 is DFQATT and CDR2 is SNEGSKA (reference sequence). This chain's CDR3 is CSARVMTGTDTQYF. The CDR3 region has the DNA TGCAGTGCTAGAGTCATGACAGGGACAGATACGCAGTATTTT.

This clonotype was found many times. The genes are TRBV18 and TRBJ1-2; D is undetermined. Germline assignment: CDR1 KGHSH and CDR2 LQKENI. V was trimmed by 4 bases and J by 4 bases, leaving 22 bases between them. The CDR3 length is 17 residues. The CDR3 region is CASSRRGSRESGYGYTF. CDR3 nucleotides: TGTGCCAGCTCACGAAGAGGAAGCCGGGAATCAGGCTATGGCTACACCTTC.

This clonotype was counted ten times or more. This chain links TRBV3-1 with TRBJ2-5; 8 nucleotides align to TRBD1. CDR1 is LGHDT and CDR2 is YNNKEL in the germline V gene (reference sequence). This CDR3 region has 16 residues. The trim removed 2 bases at V and 0 bases at J, leaving 5 bases unmatched. CDR3 protein: CASSQTRTGNQETQYF. Here the CDR3 DNA reads TGTGCCAGCAGCCAAACCCGGACAGGGAACCAAGAGACCCAGTACTTC.

A few counts support this clonotype. This rearrangement joins TRBV10-3 to TRBJ2-7, with D perhaps TRBD2 (6 bases). V dropped 4 bases and J dropped 2 bases, with 6 bases sitting between them. The CDR3 is 12 amino acids. Looked up from germline, CDR1 is ENHRY and CDR2 is SYGVKD. DNA of the CDR3: TGTGCCATCAGTGGGGAGGCCTACGAGCAGTACTTC. Its protein is CAISGEAYEQYF.

This clonotype showed up many times. The gene calls are TRBV5-1 and TRBJ2-2; a weak D match, TRBD1 (7 bases). Trimming took 7 bases from V and 5 from J, leaving 18 bases between them. Germline V CDR1 and CDR2: SGHRS, YFSETQ. This CDR3 has 15 amino acids. The CDR3: CASRVRGDGTGELFF. The CDR3 DNA reads as TGCGCCAGCCGCGTCAGGGGGGACGGTACCGGGGAGCTGTTTTTT.

This sequence joins TRBV18 and TRBJ2-2; D is perhaps TRBD2 (6 bases). Germline V gene data show CDR1 as KGHSH and CDR2 as LQKENI. V gave up 0 bases and J gave up 0 bases, with 14 bases separating them. The CDR3 runs 18 residues. The chain's CDR3 is CASSPPEGRDANTGELFF. CDR3 nucleotide sequence: TGTGCCAGCTCACCACCGGAGGGGCGAGACGCGAACACCGGGGAGCTGTTTTTT. Drawing the rest from reference TRBV18 and TRBJ2-2, the complete variable domain is NAGVMQNPRHLVRRRGQEARLRCSPMKGHSHVYWYRQLPEEGLKFMVYLQKENIIDESGMPKERFSAEFPKEGPSILRIQQVVRGDSAAYFCASSPPEGRDANTGELFFGEGSRLTVL.

This chain uses TRBV11-2 with TRBJ2-5; 9 bases are shared with TRBD2. V lost 5 bases to trimming and J lost 6 bases; unmatched junction nucleotides: 19. Per the germline V gene, CDR1 is SGHAT and CDR2 is FQNNGV. CDR3 size: 18 residues. The CDR3 DNA sequence: TGTGCCAGCAGCCCATTGGCCGGGACTAGCATACCTCGGAAGACCCAGTACTTC. Protein: CASSPLAGTSIPRKTQYF.

The sample holds a few counts of this clonotype. V is TRBV12-3 or TRBV12-4 and J is TRBJ2-1; 8 bases fit TRBD2. The J segment lost 3 bases and the V segment lost 6 bases, leaving 7 bases of the junction unmatched. This CDR3 spans 15 amino acids. CDR3 sequence reads: CASRPTSGIYNEQFF. CDR3 coding DNA: TGTGCCAGCAGACCTACTAGCGGTATCTACAATGAGCAGTTCTTC.

This clonotype was detected only a few times. J is TRBJ2-1 and V is TRBV7-2; 9 bases are shared with TRBD2. The CDR3 covers 15 residues. The germline V gene encodes CDR1 SGHTA and CDR2 FQGNSA. With 1 base clipped from V and 9 bases from J, the junction kept 7 bases outside the gene matches. CDR3 bases: TGTGCCAGCAGCTTAGTTAGCGGGAGTGCGGGTGAGCAGTTCTTC. This encodes CASSLVSGSAGEQFF.

This clonotype was seen only a few times. The chain combines TRBV7-2 with TRBJ1-1; the D gene is possibly TRBD1 (5 bases). The length of the CDR3 is 15 residues. V was clipped by 5 bases and J by 4 bases, with 17 bases between them. Germline V lookup: CDR1 SGHTA, CDR2 FQGNSA. The CDR3 nucleotides read TGTGCCAGCAGCCCCCAGAACGGCAGGGTCACTGAAGCTTTCTTT. It codes for CASSPQNGRVTEAFF.

This clonotype was observed a handful of times. V gene TRBV2 combines with J gene TRBJ1-2, with TRBD1 matching 9 bases. The length of the CDR3 is 14 residues. CDR1 is SNHLY, CDR2 FYNNEI, per germline. Germline trimming cut 6 bases from V and 5 bases from J; bases unmatched to any gene: 7. The CDR3 bases are TGTGCCAGCAGGAGGAGACAGGGGGTATATGGCTACACCTTC. Translation: CASRRRQGVYGYTF.

This clonotype was picked up a small number of times. The gene calls are TRBV4-3 and TRBJ1-5; D is uncertain. The V end lost 0 bases, the J end lost 11 bases, and 11 bases lay between the germline ends. There are 13 residues in the CDR3. Germline V gene lookup returns CDR1 LGHNA and CDR2 YSLEER. The CDR3 DNA sequence: TGCGCCAGCAGCCAAGATATGAGTATGTCCCAGCATTTT. As protein: CASSQDMSMSQHF.